Below, 32 T cell receptor beta chains from the same sample are listed, as sequenced in a study of cytomegalovirus exposure and HLA in healthy donors. This PCR relied on a set of 60 Vbeta primers and 13 Jbeta primers. The data were produced by immunoSEQ multiplex PCR, yet TCRdb's version contains in-frame clones alone and is incomplete. The data contain some 120,000 clones, about 76% of them singletons. The sample consisted of PBMCs. All receptors derive from a woman in her 30s in good health and CMV-seronegative.

The rearrangement uses TRBV9 and TRBJ2-5, with 10 bases that match TRBD2. The DNA end is more similar to TRBJ2-7, so the J call may be wrong. This CDR3 spans 15 amino acids. CDR1 and CDR2 from the germline V gene are SGDLS and YYNGEE. The CDR3 sequence is CASSPSQREGYEQYF. CDR3 nucleotides: TGTGCCAGCAGCCCCAGCCAGCGGGAGGGGTACGAGCAGTACTTC.

The chain carries TRBV19 and TRBJ2-3; 9 bases line up with TRBD1. The ends lost 4 bases at V and 1 base at J; junction bases unmatched: 6. Germline values: CDR1 LNHDA, CDR2 SQIVND (reference sequence). The CDR3 length is 16 residues. DNA for the CDR3: TGTGCCAGTAGTAGGGGACAGGGAATAGGCACAGATACGCAGTATTTT. This gives the protein CASSRGQGIGTDTQYF.

The chain couples TRBV7-3 to TRBJ2-3; unclear D gene. Deletions cut 2 bases from V and 2 bases from J, with 32 bases between. The CDR3 totals 22 residues. CDR1 and CDR2 (germline): SGHTA, FQGTGA. CDR3 residues: CASSLPTQIPTPINASTDTQYF. In DNA form, the CDR3 reads TGTGCCAGCAGCTTACCGACTCAAATTCCCACCCCAATCAATGCTTCCACAGATACGCAGTATTTT.

This clone showed up just once. CDR3 amino acids: CASSPGQGISSVNYGYTF. The CDR3 bases are TGTGCCAGCAGTCCAGGACAGGGCATCTCTTCCGTTAACTATGGCTACACCTTC. J is TRBJ1-2 and V is TRBV28; 8 positions match TRBD1. Trimming cost V 5 bases and J 1 base; bases outside gene matches: 15. The CDR3 is made up of 18 amino acids. Germline V gene sequence: CDR1 MDHEN, CDR2 SYDVKM.

This clone showed up just once. The chain carries TRBV28 and TRBJ2-7, with D possibly being TRBD1 (7 bases). Trimming cost V 5 bases and J 0 bases, with 14 bases left between them. Germline V lookup: CDR1 MDHEN, CDR2 SYDVKM. The CDR3 covers 15 residues. Here the CDR3 reads CASSGGTASSYEQYF. The CDR3 nucleotides are TGTGCCAGCAGTGGGGGGACAGCCAGCTCCTACGAGCAGTACTTC.

V usage is TRBV28 and J usage is TRBJ1-5; D not resolved. The V gene lost 8 bases and the J gene lost 0 bases, with 17 bases spanning the gap. Germline CDR1 MDHEN, CDR2 SYDVKM. CDR3 size: 16 residues. Written as DNA, the CDR3 is TGTGCCAGCTATTCCCCCCTGTGGAGTAGCAATCAGCCCCAGCATTTT. This translates into CASYSPLWSSNQPQHF.

The V call is TRBV5-1, the J call TRBJ2-1; 10 nucleotides line up with TRBD2. With V trimmed by 0 bases and J by 7 bases, 4 bases remained unmatched. From germline, CDR1 is SGHRS and CDR2 YFSETQ. This CDR3 has 15 residues. The CDR3 sequence: CASSLVAGGLNEQFF. In DNA form, the CDR3 reads TGCGCCAGCAGCTTGGTAGCGGGAGGATTAAATGAGCAGTTCTTC.

V and J are TRBV23-1 and TRBJ2-6, with D possibly TRBD2 on 6 matching bases. TRBV23-1 is labeled an ORF, and its function is uncertain. The CDR3 runs 15 residues. V was cut by 3 bases and J by 1 base, with 7 bases left in between. The CDR3: CASSHGGSGANVLTF. The DNA for the CDR3 is TGCGCCAGCAGTCATGGGGGGTCTGGGGCCAACGTCCTGACTTTC.

The chain carries TRBV28 and TRBJ1-5; D might be TRBD1 (6 bases). This CDR3 has 14 residues. Germline CDR1 and CDR2: MDHEN and SYDVKM. V lost 6 bases and J 7 bases, leaving 16 bases between the germline ends. As DNA, the CDR3 is TGTGCCAGCAGCTACAGGGTTGGGAGCCAGCCCCAGCATTTT. This encodes CASSYRVGSQPQHF.

This clone was observed a handful of times. The rearrangement uses TRBV7-3 and TRBJ2-7; D perhaps matches TRBD1 (5 bases). Trimming cost V 1 base and J 5 bases, with 12 bases left between them. The germline V gene has CDR1 SGHTA and CDR2 FQGTGA. CDR3 size: 14 residues. Here the CDR3 reads CASSLKGQGHEQYF. CDR3 coding DNA: TGTGCCAGCAGCTTAAAGGGGCAGGGCCACGAGCAGTACTTC.

Concerning this clone: At the DNA level, this CDR3 is encoded by other sequences in the same sample as well. The chain employs TRBV5-1 and TRBJ2-5; TRBD2 agrees at 9 bases. The CDR3 consists of 16 residues. V gave up 0 bases and J gave up 6 bases; unmatched junction bases: 9. The germline gives CDR1 SGHRS, CDR2 YFSETQ. The CDR3, as DNA: TGCGCCAGCAGCTTGGAGGGACTAGCAGGAGGTCAGACCCAGTACTTC. Translation: CASSLEGLAGGQTQYF.

This chain uses TRBV7-2 with TRBJ2-7; maybe TRBD1 (6 bases). Germline V gives CDR1 SGHTA, CDR2 FQGNSA. The CDR3 is made up of 15 amino acids. V was clipped by 6 bases and J by 2 bases, with 17 bases between them. In DNA, the CDR3 is TGTGCCAGCAGTCAGCAACCCGGACAGCCCTACGAGCAGTACTTC. Translating it yields CASSQQPGQPYEQYF.

The rearrangement uses TRBV5-8 and TRBJ2-7; D might be TRBD2 (6 bases). V lost 4 bases and J 6 bases, leaving 17 bases between the germline ends. CDR3 length equals 14 residues. The germline gives CDR1 SGHTS, CDR2 YDEGEE. The CDR3 reads CASSAGPNAFEQYF. The DNA for the CDR3 is TGTGCCAGCAGCGCGGGACCGAATGCGTTCGAGCAGTACTTC.

V gene TRBV6-5 combines with J gene TRBJ2-3, with 7 bases lining up with TRBD2. Looked up from germline, CDR1 is MNHEY and CDR2 is SVGAGI. V was pared by 5 bases and J by 1 base, with 6 bases of the junction left unmatched. The CDR3 is made up of 15 amino acids. The CDR3 nucleotides read TGTGCCAGCAGTATGAGCGGGATGGGCACAGATACGCAGTATTTT. It codes for CASSMSGMGTDTQYF.

Remarks on this clone: Additional DNA sequences in this sample encode the identical CDR3. The chain links TRBV6-1 to TRBJ2-5, with TRBD2 identical over 7 bases. The CDR3 has 13 residues. Per germline, CDR1 MNHNS and CDR2 SASEGT. V was clipped by 4 bases and J by 2 bases; unmatched bases: 1. For the CDR3, the DNA is TGTGCCAGCAGTGTGGGGGGGCAAGAGACCCAGTACTTC. Translating it yields CASSVGGQETQYF.

This chain connects TRBV6-1 to TRBJ1-2; D may be TRBD1 (6 bases). The CDR3 runs 11 residues. V lost 11 bases and J 8 bases, leaving 15 bases between the germline ends. The V gene's germline CDR1 is MNHNS and CDR2 SASEGT. CDR3 in amino acids: CAAGGANGYTF. CDR3 DNA sequence: TGTGCCGCGGGGGGGGCAAACGGCTACACCTTC.

This clone showed up just a few times. This rearrangement joins TRBV6-1 to TRBJ1-5; D is unclear. The V gene lost 4 bases and the J gene lost 4 bases, with 14 bases spanning the gap. From germline, CDR1 is MNHNS and CDR2 SASEGT. There are 15 residues in the CDR3. CDR3 sequence: CASSVEGGINQPQHF. The CDR3 region has the DNA TGTGCCAGCAGTGTAGAAGGAGGGATTAATCAGCCCCAGCATTTT.

In nucleotides, the CDR3 is TGTGCCAGCAGCTTAGAGTCCGCGTCCTACGAGCAGTACTTC. Translated: CASSLESASYEQYF. This chain joins TRBV11-3 and TRBJ2-7, with unresolved D. Trimming took off 0 bases at V and 1 base at J, with 7 bases between the two ends. Germline CDR1 is SGHNT and CDR2 is YENEEA. The CDR3 runs 14 residues.

The chain recombines TRBV2 with TRBJ2-3; D call uncertain. Germline CDR1 and CDR2: SNHLY and FYNNEI. Trimming cost V 11 bases and J 2 bases, with 14 bases left between them. The CDR3 length is 13 residues. In DNA form, the CDR3 reads TGTGCCTGTCGAGGCTCGTTCACAGATACGCAGTATTTT. As protein: CACRGSFTDTQYF.

The chain carries TRBV10-1 and TRBJ1-2, with D maybe TRBD1 (6 bases). The CDR3 covers 16 residues. From germline, CDR1 is WNHNN and CDR2 SYGVQD (reference sequence). The ends were cut back, 2 bases at V and 4 bases at J, with 17 bases in the middle. CDR3 coding DNA: TGCGCCAGCAGTGAGGACCCTCTAACAGGGAGCTATGGCTACACCTTC. Its translation: CASSEDPLTGSYGYTF.

The chain joins TRBV28 to TRBJ2-2; 7 positions agree with TRBD1. This CDR3 region has 14 residues. Germline CDR1 MDHEN, CDR2 SYDVKM. J gave up 3 bases and V 4 bases, and 2 bases lay outside the gene matches. CDR3 coding DNA: TGTGCCAGCAGTTCGGGACAGTACACCGGGGAGCTGTTTTTT. Amino acids: CASSSGQYTGELFF.

The chain combines TRBV7-9 with TRBJ2-1; 10 nucleotides line up with TRBD2. The CDR3 contains 17 residues. Losses at the gene ends were 6 bases for V and 5 bases for J; bases not matched to a gene: 13. Germline values: CDR1 SEHNR, CDR2 FQNEAQ (reference sequence). CDR3 loop: CASRLAVGLAGDNEQFF. Here the CDR3 DNA reads TGTGCCAGCAGGCTGGCGGTGGGGCTAGCGGGAGACAATGAGCAGTTCTTC.

The V call is TRBV6-1, the J call TRBJ2-7; 11 nucleotides match TRBD2. This CDR3 comprises 13 residues. Germline V gene data show CDR1 as MNHNS and CDR2 as SASEGT. The V and J ends lost 8 bases and 3 bases, in that order; junction bases with no gene match: 3. The CDR3 nucleotides read TGTGCCAGCGGTGGACTAGCGGGCTACGAGCAGTACTTC. It is translated as CASGGLAGYEQYF.

The J gene is TRBJ1-1, the V gene TRBV6-6, with D perhaps matching TRBD1 (5 bases). CDR1 is MNHNY, CDR2 SVGAGI, per germline (reference sequence). The CDR3 is 12 residues long. Trimming cost V 4 bases and J 5 bases, with 8 bases left between them. CDR3 sequence reads: CASSFGGTEAFF. The CDR3 DNA reads TGTGCCAGCAGTTTCGGGGGGACTGAAGCTTTCTTT.

The CDR3 here is CASSIEGQNTEAFF. The CDR3 DNA is TGTGCCAGTAGTATAGAGGGCCAGAACACTGAAGCTTTCTTT. The gene calls are TRBV19 and TRBJ1-1; D gene unclear. Germline assignment: CDR1 LNHDA and CDR2 SQIVND (reference sequence). Trimming removed 0 bases at V and 1 base at J, with 6 bases between. The CDR3 is made up of 14 amino acids.

The V gene is TRBV7-2, the J gene TRBJ2-7; possible D gene TRBD1, 6 bases. Trimming left V 4 bases short and J 3 bases short, with 10 bases between. Germline CDR1 is SGHTA and CDR2 is FQGNSA. CDR3 length equals 13 residues. The CDR3 reads CASSWGQVYEQYF. As DNA, the CDR3 is TGTGCCAGCAGCTGGGGACAAGTCTACGAGCAGTACTTC. Looking up the rest from reference TRBV7-2 and TRBJ2-7 gives the full variable domain: GAGVSQSPSNKVTEKGKDVELRCDPISGHTALYWYRQSLGQGLEFLIYFQGNSAPDKSGLPSDRFSAERTGGSVSTLTIQRTQQEDSAVYLCASSWGQVYEQYFGPGTRLTVT.

The CDR3 nucleotides are TGTGCCAGCAGCCGCAGCGCATACAATCAGCCCCAGCATTTT. Translating it yields CASSRSAYNQPQHF. V usage is TRBV4-2 and J usage is TRBJ1-5; D not resolved. Per the germline V gene, CDR1 is LGHNA and CDR2 is YNFKEQ. This CDR3 is 14 amino acids long. With 4 bases removed from V and 3 bases from J, the gap between germline ends came to 10 bases.

This clone was detected once. CDR3 loop: CASSLVAGGRPIGNTIYF. In nucleotides, the CDR3 is TGTGCCAGCAGCTTGGTGGCAGGGGGTCGACCTATTGGAAACACCATATATTTT. The chain employs TRBV5-6 and TRBJ1-3; 7 nucleotides align to TRBD1. The CDR3 covers 18 residues. In germline, CDR1 is SGHDT, CDR2 YYEEEE. V lost 0 bases to trimming and J lost 3 bases; unmatched junction nucleotides: 12. The full variable domain, completed using reference TRBV5-6 and TRBJ1-3, is DAGVTQSPTHLIKTRGQQVTLRCSPKSGHDTVSWYQQALGQGPQFIFQYYEEEERQRGNFPDRFSGHQFPNYSSELNVNALLLGDSALYLCASSLVAGGRPIGNTIYFGEGSWLTVV.

The rearrangement uses TRBV28 and TRBJ2-7; 11 bases fit TRBD1. The CDR3 is 15 amino acids. CDR1 and CDR2 from the germline V gene are MDHEN and SYDVKM. V dropped 5 bases and J dropped 2; count of bases not matched to a gene: 5. Here the CDR3 reads CASSEGQGVPYEQYF. DNA for the CDR3: TGTGCCAGCAGTGAGGGACAGGGGGTCCCCTACGAGCAGTACTTC.

The genes are TRBV7-6 and TRBJ1-2; no clear D gene. CDR3 length: 12 residues. Trimming pared 1 base from V and 6 bases from J, leaving 6 bases between. Per germline, CDR1 SGHVS and CDR2 FNYEAQ. The CDR3 reads CASSLGGDGYTF. CDR3 coding DNA: TGTGCCAGCAGCTTAGGGGGAGATGGCTACACCTTC. The full variable domain, in which reference TRBV7-6 and TRBJ1-2 provide the parts outside the CDR3, is GAGVSQSPRYKVTKRGQDVALRCDPISGHVSLYWYRQALGQGPEFLTYFNYEAQQDKSGLPNDRFSAERPEGSISTLTIQRTEQRDSAMYRCASSLGGDGYTFGSGTRLTVV.

In this sample, this clone turned up once. V and J are TRBV9 and TRBJ2-5; 9 nucleotides match TRBD2. Matching the DNA end better, TRBJ2-7 makes the J call doubtful. The CDR3 spans 15 residues. Germline V CDR1 and CDR2: SGDLS, YYNGEE. The CDR3 sequence: CASSPTGTSSPEQYF. The DNA of the CDR3 is TGTGCCAGCAGCCCTACCGGGACTAGCAGTCCCGAGCAGTACTTC.

Details on this clone: With only one base between it and a far larger clone, this is likely a read error. The chain is built from TRBV28 and TRBJ2-1; D is perhaps TRBD1 (6 bases). This CDR3 comprises 14 residues. Trimming removed 10 bases from V and 7 bases from J, with 20 bases in between. Germline CDR1 is MDHEN and CDR2 is SYDVKM. CDR3 in amino acids: CAIRGGRGMNEQFF. CDR3 in DNA: TGTGCCATTAGAGGGGGTCGGGGTATGAATGAGCAGTTCTTC.